One TCR beta chain is described in this entry. The antigen remains undetermined. This sample was included in a study of T cell responses to AZD1222 COVID-19 vaccine. Sequencing used immunoSEQ multiplex PCR; TCRdb keeps in-frame clones, though not all of them. This sample carries about 90,000 clones, around 90% of them seen once, and the ten largest clones take 10% to 13%. CDR3 length equals 15 residues. Germline assignment: CDR1 SNHLY and CDR2 FYNNEI. V gave up 4 bases and J gave up 0 bases, with 11 bases separating them. Study-level results: The study found vaccine-associated CD4 TCRs spanning spike, dominant at 160-218 and 743-854.

The origin of this receptor is an adult in good health. The V gene is TRBV2, the J gene TRBJ2-3; D is unclear. The source material was peripheral blood, sampled on day 0 of MenACWY control vaccination. In DNA form, the CDR3 reads TGTGCCAGCAGTGGGGCAGGAACTAGCACAGATACGCAGTATTTT. This sequence encodes CASSGAGTSTDTQYF.